This TCR beta chain was sequenced for a study of T cell responses to AZD1222 COVID-19 vaccine. Study context: Pooling was applied to second doses at about 4 or about 12 weeks. Overall study results and limits: No day 14 peak samples; only post-peak repertoires were characterized. The donor group comprised mostly white British people and more females; the analysis possibly underestimated clonal diversity.

With regard to this clone: Its antigen remains unknown.

The V gene's germline CDR1 is MNHEY and CDR2 SVGAGI. CDR3 length: 15 amino acids. V was cut by 6 bases and J by 8 bases, with 22 bases left in between. Sequencing was performed with immunoSEQ multiplex PCR; in TCRdb, only in-frame clones are kept and a portion is missing. The sample lists approximately 44,000 clones, about 78% seen once, with approximately 4% in the top ten. The material sequenced was peripheral blood, taken on day 0 of AZD1222 vaccination. The receptor comes from an adult in good health. The V gene is TRBV6-5, the J gene TRBJ2-5; tentative D call: TRBD2 (6 bases). This CDR3 reads CASSQGLGGTSTQYF. The CDR3 region has the DNA TGTGCCAGCAGCCAAGGTCTCGGGGGTACAAGCACCCAGTACTTC.